Ten or more counts support the clone carrying this T cell receptor (beta chain). The antigen is undetermined. Amplified TCR beta CDR3 regions were obtained using RNA transcripts as template. HTBI primers served in a first-round RT-PCR, which a second-round multiplex PCR followed. TCRdb processed the multiplex PCR reads anew with MiXCR; each CDR3 protein has one entry. The sample has about 480,000 distinct CDR3 sequences, over 13% seen once; the top ten hold over 8%. The CDR3 has 14 amino acids. Germline assignment: CDR1 MNHEY and CDR2 SVGEGT. Trimming cost V 5 bases and J 2 bases, with 9 bases left between them. This entry belongs to a study of Graves' ophthalmopathy and Graves' hyperthyroidism. Study-wide results and caveats: Ophthalmopathy progression predictions by the model showed nearly 75% specificity and approximately 70% sensitivity.

What was sequenced was blood. This clonotype was obtained from a woman aged 30 to 39 with Graves' ophthalmopathy. This chain uses TRBV6-2 or TRBV6-3 with TRBJ2-2; possible D gene TRBD1, 6 bases. This chain's CDR3 is CASSPGHNTGELFF. The CDR3, as DNA: TGTGCCAGCAGTCCGGGACACAACACCGGGGAGCTGTTTTTT.